A single T cell receptor beta chain is shown here with its context. Its antigen is not identified. Each patient experienced a relapse that followed autologous stem cell transplantation, and brentuximab vedotin exposure varied. These data belong to a study of PD-1 blockade in classical Hodgkin lymphoma. Regarding the study as a whole: Factors driving the repertoire differences, possibly disease activity or prior therapy, remain undefined. Complete responders entered with baseline diversity on par with newly diagnosed patients, the results showed. Initiation of nivolumab under 1 year after ASCT led to exclusion of patients. The CD4+ diversity rise by C4D1 was clearest in complete responders.

This CDR3 region has 17 residues. Germline V gives CDR1 SGHRS, CDR2 YFSETQ. Trimming took 3 bases from V and 2 from J; bases not matched to a gene: 10. Sequenced by immunoSEQ multiplex PCR; TCRdb stores in-frame clones only, minus some. The data show approximately 160,000 clones, around four fifths seen once. Here the sequenced sample was peripheral blood mononuclear cells (PBMCs), taken before the second cycle of nivolumab. The clonotype was recovered from a human donor with classical Hodgkin lymphoma. V usage is TRBV5-1 and J usage is TRBJ2-3; 9 nucleotides agree with TRBD2. CDR3 sequence: CASSYRPGLATTDTQYF. CDR3 nucleotides: TGCGCCAGCAGCTACCGACCGGGACTAGCAACCACAGATACGCAGTATTTT.